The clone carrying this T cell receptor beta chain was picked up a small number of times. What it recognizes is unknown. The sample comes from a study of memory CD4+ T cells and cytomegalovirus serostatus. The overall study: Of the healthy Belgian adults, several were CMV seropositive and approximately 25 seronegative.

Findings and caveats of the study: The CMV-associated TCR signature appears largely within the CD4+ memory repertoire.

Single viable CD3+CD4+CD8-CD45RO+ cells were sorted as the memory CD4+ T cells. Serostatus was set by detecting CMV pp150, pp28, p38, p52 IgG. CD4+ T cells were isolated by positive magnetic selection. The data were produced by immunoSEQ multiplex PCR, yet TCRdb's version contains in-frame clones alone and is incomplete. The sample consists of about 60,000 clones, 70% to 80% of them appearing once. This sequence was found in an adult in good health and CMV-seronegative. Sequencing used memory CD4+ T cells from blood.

CDR3 sequence (DNA): TGTGCCAGCAGCCCCGGGGTAGGGATACAGTTCTTC. It translates to CASSPGVGIQFF. The chain joins TRBV14 to TRBJ2-1, with D tentatively TRBD2 (5 bases). The CDR3 is made up of 12 amino acids. V was shortened by 4 bases and J by 13 bases, with 14 bases between the two germline ends. Germline assignment: CDR1 SGHDN and CDR2 FVKESK.